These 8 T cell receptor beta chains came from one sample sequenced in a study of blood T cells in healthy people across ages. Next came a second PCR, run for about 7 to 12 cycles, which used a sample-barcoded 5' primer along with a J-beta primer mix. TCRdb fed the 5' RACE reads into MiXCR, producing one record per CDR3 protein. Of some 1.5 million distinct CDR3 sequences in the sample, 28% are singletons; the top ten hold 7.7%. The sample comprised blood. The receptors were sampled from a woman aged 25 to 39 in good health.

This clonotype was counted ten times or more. The CDR3 reads CASRKGGRSNSPLHF. The CDR3 DNA is TGTGCCAGCAGGAAAGGGGGTCGTTCAAATTCACCCCTCCACTTT. The chain has TRBV7-2 and TRBJ1-6, with a possible D match to TRBD1 (6 bases). The V and J ends lost 6 bases and 7 bases respectively, with 16 bases between them. Germline V gene data show CDR1 as SGHTA and CDR2 as FQGNSA. The CDR3 is made up of 15 amino acids.

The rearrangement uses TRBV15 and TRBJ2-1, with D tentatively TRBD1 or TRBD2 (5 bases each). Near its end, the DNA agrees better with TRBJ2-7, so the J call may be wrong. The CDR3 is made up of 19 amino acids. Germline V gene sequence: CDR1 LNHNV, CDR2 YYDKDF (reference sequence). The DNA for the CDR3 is TGTGCCACCAGCAGAGACCTACCCGGGACGACGAACTTTCACAATGAGCAGTACTTC. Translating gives CATSRDLPGTTNFHNEQYF.

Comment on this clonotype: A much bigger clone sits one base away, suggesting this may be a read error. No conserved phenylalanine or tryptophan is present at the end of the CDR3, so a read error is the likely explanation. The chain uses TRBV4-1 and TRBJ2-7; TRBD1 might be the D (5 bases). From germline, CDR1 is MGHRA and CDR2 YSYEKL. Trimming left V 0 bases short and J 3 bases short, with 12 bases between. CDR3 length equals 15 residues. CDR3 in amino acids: CASSQDMTVNYEQYC. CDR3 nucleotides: TGCGCCAGCAGCCAAGATATGACAGTAAACTACGAGCAGTACTGC.

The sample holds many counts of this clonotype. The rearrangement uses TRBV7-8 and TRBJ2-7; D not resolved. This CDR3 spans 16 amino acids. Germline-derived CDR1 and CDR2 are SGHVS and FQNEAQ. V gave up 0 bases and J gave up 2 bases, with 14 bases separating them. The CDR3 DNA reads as TGTGCCAGCAGCTTAGCGCAAGGTCAAAAGACCTACGAGCAGTACTTC. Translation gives CASSLAQGQKTYEQYF.

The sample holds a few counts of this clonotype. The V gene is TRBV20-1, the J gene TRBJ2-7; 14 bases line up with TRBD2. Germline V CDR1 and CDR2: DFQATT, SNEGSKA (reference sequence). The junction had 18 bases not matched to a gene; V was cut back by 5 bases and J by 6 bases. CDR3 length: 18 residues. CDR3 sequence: CSAPTRGTSGSWPSEQYF. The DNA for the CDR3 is TGCAGTGCTCCGACCCGGGGGACTAGCGGGAGTTGGCCCTCCGAGCAGTACTTC.

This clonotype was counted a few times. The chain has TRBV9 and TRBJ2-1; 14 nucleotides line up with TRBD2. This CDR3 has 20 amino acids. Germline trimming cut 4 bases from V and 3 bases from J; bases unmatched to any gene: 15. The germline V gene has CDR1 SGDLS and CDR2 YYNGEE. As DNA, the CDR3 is TGTGCCAGCAGCATCCCCTCGGGACTAGCGGGAGCGGAGGGCTACAATGAGCAGTTCTTC. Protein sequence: CASSIPSGLAGAEGYNEQFF.

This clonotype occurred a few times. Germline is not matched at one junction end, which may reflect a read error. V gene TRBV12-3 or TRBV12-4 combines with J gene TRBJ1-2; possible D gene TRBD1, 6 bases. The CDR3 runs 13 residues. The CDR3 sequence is CAGRTRGGSGYTF. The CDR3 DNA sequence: TGTGCCGGCAGAACTCGAGGGGGATCTGGCTACACCTTC.

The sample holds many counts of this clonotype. The CDR3 DNA reads as TGCGCCAGCAGCCAAGATCCCCAGGGGCCTTTAGAGACCCAGTACTTC. It specifies CASSQDPQGPLETQYF. The V and J genes are TRBV4-3 and TRBJ2-5; D might be TRBD1 (6 bases). Germline V gene lookup returns CDR1 LGHNA and CDR2 YSLEER. The V end was cut by 0 bases, the J end by 4 bases, with 15 bases between. This CDR3 spans 16 amino acids.